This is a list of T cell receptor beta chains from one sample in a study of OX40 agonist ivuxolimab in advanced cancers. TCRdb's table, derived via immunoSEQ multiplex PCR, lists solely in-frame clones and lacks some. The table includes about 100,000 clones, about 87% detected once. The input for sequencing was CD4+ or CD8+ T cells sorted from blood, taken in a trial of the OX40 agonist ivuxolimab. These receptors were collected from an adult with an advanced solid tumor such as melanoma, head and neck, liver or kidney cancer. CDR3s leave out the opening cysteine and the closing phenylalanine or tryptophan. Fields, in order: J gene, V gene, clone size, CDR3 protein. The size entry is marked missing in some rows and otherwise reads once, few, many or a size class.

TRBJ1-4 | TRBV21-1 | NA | ASILFTKGQSTATNEKLF
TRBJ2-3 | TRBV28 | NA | ASSLGGPFRDTQY
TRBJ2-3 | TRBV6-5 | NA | ASRPGRTLGDTQY
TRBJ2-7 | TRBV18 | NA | ASASMKSSYEQY
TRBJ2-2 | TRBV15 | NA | ATSRERQGNTGELF
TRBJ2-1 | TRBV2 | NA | ASSYRSFTGGGAGEQF
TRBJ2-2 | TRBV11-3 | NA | ASSLNQAAGELF
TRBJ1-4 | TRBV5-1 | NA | ASSLTGEGNEKLF
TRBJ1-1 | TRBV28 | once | ASSPTDRVTEAF
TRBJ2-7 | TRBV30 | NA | AWRGGQNSYEQY
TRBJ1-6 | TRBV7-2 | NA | ASRHDRVFSPLH
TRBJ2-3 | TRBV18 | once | ASSRQGGKDTQY
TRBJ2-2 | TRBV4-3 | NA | ASSQDSMGAGELF
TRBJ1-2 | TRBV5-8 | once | ASSPRPQGAKGYT
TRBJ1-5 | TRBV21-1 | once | ASSNNQPQH
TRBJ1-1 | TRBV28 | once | ASRRGDRGTEAF
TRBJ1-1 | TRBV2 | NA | ASSEQGAVNTEAF
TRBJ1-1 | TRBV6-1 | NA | ASSGYRDRGILGTEAF
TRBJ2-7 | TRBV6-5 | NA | ASSYSTGGPYEQY
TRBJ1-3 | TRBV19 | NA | ASTFGDSGNTIY
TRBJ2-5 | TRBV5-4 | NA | ASSFPTAETQY
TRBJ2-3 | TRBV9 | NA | ASSAGQGVGTDTQY
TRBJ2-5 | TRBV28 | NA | ASSGQLRETQY
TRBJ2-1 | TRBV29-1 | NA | SVEAMTSGGAGEQF
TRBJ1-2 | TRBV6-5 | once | ASSRTGINGYT
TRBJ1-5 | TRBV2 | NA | ASSEWADSNQPQH
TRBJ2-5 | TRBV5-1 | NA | ASSLGSGKETQY
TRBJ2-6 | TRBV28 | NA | ASSFAQTGANVLT
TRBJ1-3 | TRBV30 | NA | AWKKGAGNTIY
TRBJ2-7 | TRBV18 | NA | ASSPLGQGAVEQY
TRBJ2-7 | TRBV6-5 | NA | ASGYSGEQY
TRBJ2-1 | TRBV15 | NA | ATRGGRSYNEQF
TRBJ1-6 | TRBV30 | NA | AWSRGDNSPLH
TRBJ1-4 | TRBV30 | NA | AWSKQGGAGEKLF
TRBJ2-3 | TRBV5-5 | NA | ASSYPRGGPGTDTQY
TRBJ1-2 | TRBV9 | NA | ASSVVAGGYT
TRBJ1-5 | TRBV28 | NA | ASSLSRENQPQH
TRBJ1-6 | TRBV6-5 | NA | ASSEKNSPLH